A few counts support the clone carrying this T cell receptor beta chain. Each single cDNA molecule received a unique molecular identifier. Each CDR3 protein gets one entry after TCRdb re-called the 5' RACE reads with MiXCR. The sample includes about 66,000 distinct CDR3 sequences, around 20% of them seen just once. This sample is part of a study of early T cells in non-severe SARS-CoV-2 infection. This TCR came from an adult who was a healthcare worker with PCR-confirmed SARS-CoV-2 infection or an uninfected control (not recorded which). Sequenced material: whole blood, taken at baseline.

The CDR3 bases are TGTGCCAGCAGCGTTAGGTCCGGTCCGCCGGTGTCCTACGAGCAGTACTTC. Its protein is CASSVRSGPPVSYEQYF. The V gene is TRBV14, the J gene TRBJ2-7; D is uncertain. This CDR3 comprises 17 residues. The germline V and J ends were trimmed by 5 bases and 1 base, with 21 bases remaining between them. The germline CDR1 and CDR2 sequences are SGHDN and FVKESK.